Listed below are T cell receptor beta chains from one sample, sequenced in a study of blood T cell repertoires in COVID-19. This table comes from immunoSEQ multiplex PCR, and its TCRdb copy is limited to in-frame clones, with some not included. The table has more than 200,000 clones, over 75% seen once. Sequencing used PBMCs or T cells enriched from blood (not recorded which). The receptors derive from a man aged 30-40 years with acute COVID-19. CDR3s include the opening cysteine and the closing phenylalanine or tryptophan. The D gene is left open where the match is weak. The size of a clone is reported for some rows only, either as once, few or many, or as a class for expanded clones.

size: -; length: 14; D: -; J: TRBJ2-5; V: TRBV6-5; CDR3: CASRTGHRNPTQYF; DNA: TGTGCCAGCAGAACAGGGCACCGTAATCCGACCCAGTACTTC
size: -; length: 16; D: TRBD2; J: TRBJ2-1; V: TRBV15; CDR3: CATSPERGGIRNEQFF; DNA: TGTGCCACCAGTCCAGAGCGGGGGGGGATAAGGAATGAGCAGTTCTTC
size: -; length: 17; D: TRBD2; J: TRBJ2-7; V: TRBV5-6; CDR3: CASSPGLAGNQYYEQYF; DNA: TGTGCCAGCAGCCCGGGACTAGCGGGTAACCAATACTACGAGCAGTACTTC
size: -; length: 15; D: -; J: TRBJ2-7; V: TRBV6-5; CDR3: CASSLQWTKSYEQYF; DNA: TGTGCCAGCAGTCTACAGTGGACTAAATCCTACGAGCAGTACTTC
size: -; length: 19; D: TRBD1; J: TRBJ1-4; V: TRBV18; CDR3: CASSHYRIDREGTNEKLFF; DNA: TGTGCCAGCTCACACTATCGAATCGACAGGGAAGGAACTAATGAAAAACTGTTTTTT
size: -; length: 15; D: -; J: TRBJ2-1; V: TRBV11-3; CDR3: CASSLGGGANNEQFF; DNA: TGTGCCAGCAGCTTGGGAGGGGGGGCCAACAATGAGCAGTTCTTC
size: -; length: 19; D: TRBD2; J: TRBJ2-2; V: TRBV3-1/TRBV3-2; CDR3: CASSQGWLAGGINTGELFF; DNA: TGTGCCAGCAGCCAAGGGTGGCTAGCGGGGGGGATTAACACCGGGGAGCTGTTTTTT
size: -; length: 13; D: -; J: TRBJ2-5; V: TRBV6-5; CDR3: CASRPTAGETQYF; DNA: TGTGCCAGCAGGCCGACAGCTGGAGAGACCCAGTACTTC
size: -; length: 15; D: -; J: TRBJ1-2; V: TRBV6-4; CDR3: CASSDSHTNPYGYTF; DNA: TGTGCCAGCAGTGACTCGCACACCAACCCCTATGGCTACACCTTC
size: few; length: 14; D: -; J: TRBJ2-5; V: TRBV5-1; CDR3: CASSLERSTQSQYF; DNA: TGCGCCAGCAGCTTGGAGAGGTCGACCCAAAGCCAGTACTTC
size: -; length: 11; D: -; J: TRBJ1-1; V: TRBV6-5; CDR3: CGTGLSTEAFF; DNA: TGTGGAACGGGGTTGAGCACTGAAGCTTTCTTT
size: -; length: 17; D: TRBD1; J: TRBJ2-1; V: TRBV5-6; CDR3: CASSYGQGHTLYNEQFF; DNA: TGTGCCAGCAGCTACGGACAGGGCCACACCCTATACAATGAGCAGTTCTTC
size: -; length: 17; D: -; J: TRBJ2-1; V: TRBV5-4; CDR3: CASSPVGGLSSYNEQFF; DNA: TGTGCCAGCAGCCCAGTCGGAGGCCTCAGCTCCTACAATGAGCAGTTCTTC
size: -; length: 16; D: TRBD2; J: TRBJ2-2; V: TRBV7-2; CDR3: CASSLAQRGGSGELFF; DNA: TGTGCCAGCAGCTTAGCGCAGCGGGGGGGCTCCGGGGAGCTGTTTTTT
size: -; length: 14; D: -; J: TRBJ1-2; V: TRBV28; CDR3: CASSLYSGSLGYTF; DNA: TGTGCCAGCAGTTTATACTCGGGGAGCTTAGGCTACACCTTC
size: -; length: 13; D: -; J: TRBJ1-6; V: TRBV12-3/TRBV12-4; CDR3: CACTGTYNSPLHF; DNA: TGTGCCTGTACCGGGACCTATAATTCACCCCTCCACTTT
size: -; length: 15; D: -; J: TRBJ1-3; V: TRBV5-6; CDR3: CASSSNIWSGNTIYF; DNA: TGTGCCAGCAGCTCGAACATCTGGTCTGGAAACACCATATATTTT
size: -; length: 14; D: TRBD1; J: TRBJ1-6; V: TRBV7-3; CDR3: CASSQGQGGSPLHF; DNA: TGTGCCAGCAGCCAGGGACAGGGAGGTTCACCCCTCCACTTT
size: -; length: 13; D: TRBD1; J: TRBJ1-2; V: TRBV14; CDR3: CASSQDRTGFYTF; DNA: TGTGCCAGCAGCCAAGATAGGACAGGCTTCTACACCTTC
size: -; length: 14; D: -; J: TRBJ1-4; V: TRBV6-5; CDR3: CASRLNRANEKLFF; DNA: TGTGCCAGCAGACTTAACAGGGCTAATGAAAAACTGTTTTTT
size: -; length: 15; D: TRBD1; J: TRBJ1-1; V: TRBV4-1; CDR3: CASNERGDRATEAFF; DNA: TGCGCCAGCAACGAAAGGGGGGACAGGGCTACTGAAGCTTTCTTT
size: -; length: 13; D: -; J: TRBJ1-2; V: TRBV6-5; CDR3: CASSYDIDYGYTF; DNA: TGTGCCAGCAGTTACGACATTGACTATGGCTACACCTTC
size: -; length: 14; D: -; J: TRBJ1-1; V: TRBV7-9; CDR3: CASSLRGINTEAFF; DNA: TGTGCCAGCAGCTTGCGGGGCATAAACACTGAAGCTTTCTTT
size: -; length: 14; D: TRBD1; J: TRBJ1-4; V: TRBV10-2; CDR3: CASRSTGYGEKLFF; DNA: TGCGCCAGCAGATCGACAGGGTACGGTGAAAAACTGTTTTTT
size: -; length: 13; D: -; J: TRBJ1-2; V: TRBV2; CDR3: CASRPQGSYGYTF; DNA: TGTGCCAGCAGGCCACAGGGATCCTATGGCTACACCTTC
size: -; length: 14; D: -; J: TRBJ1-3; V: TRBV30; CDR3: CAWSAPSSGNTIYF; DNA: TGTGCCTGGAGTGCCCCGTCCTCTGGAAACACCATATATTTT
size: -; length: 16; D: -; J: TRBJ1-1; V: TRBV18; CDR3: CASSPKIAGSDTEAFF; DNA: TGTGCCAGCTCACCTAAGATAGCAGGGTCGGACACTGAAGCTTTCTTT
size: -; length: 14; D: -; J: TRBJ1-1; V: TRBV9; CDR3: CASSVTRGNTEAFF; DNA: TGTGCCAGCAGCGTAACCAGGGGGAACACTGAAGCTTTCTTT
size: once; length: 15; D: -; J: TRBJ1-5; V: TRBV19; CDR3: CASSIEGRADQPQHF; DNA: TGTGCCAGTAGTATAGAAGGCAGGGCGGATCAGCCCCAGCATTTT
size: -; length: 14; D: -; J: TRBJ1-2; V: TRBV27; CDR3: CASSPDGGRGGYTF; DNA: TGTGCCAGCAGTCCCGATGGGGGCAGGGGTGGCTACACCTTC
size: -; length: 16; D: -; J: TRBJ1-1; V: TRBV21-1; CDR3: CASYLGRQAGNTEAFF; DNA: TGTGCCAGCTACCTCGGGCGACAGGCGGGGAACACTGAAGCTTTCTTT
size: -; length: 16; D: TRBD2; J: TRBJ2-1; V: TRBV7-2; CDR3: CASSLEFLAGGNEQFF; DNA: TGTGCCAGCAGCTTAGAATTCCTAGCGGGGGGGAATGAGCAGTTCTTC
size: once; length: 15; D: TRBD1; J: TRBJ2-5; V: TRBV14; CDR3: CASSLGGQGWGTQYF; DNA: TGTGCCAGCAGCCTCGGAGGACAGGGGTGGGGGACCCAGTACTTC
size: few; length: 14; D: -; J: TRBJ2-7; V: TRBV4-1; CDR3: CASSQETGAYEQYF; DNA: TGCGCCAGCAGCCAAGAGACAGGAGCCTACGAGCAGTACTTC
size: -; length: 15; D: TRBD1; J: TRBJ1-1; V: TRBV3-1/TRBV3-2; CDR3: CASSHTTGGETEAFF; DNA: TGTGCCAGCAGCCACACTACAGGGGGCGAGACTGAAGCTTTCTTT
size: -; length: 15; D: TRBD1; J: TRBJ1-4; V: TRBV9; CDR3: CASSATGQGAGKLFF; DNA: TGTGCCAGCAGCGCGACGGGACAGGGGGCTGGAAAACTGTTTTTT
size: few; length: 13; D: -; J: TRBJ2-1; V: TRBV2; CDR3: CASRGLSYNEQFF; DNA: TGTGCCAGCAGGGGCCTCTCCTACAATGAGCAGTTCTTC
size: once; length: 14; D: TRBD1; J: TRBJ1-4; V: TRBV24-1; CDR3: CATSRTGPNEKLFF; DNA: TGTGCCACCTCCCGGACAGGGCCTAATGAAAAACTGTTTTTT
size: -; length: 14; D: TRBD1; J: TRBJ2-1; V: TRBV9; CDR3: CASSARDRLSEQFF; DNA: TGTGCCAGCAGCGCCCGGGACAGGTTATCTGAGCAGTTCTTC
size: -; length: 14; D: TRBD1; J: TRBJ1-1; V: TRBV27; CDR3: CASSWDRGSSEAFF; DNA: TGTGCCAGCAGTTGGGACAGGGGTTCCTCTGAAGCTTTCTTT
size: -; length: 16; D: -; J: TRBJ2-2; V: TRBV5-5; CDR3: CASSFNQGVWTGELFF; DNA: TGTGCCAGCAGCTTCAATCAGGGTGTGTGGACCGGGGAGCTGTTTTTT
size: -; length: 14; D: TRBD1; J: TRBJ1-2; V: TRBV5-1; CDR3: CASSRTGGDYGYTF; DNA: TGCGCCAGCAGCAGGACAGGGGGCGACTATGGCTACACCTTC
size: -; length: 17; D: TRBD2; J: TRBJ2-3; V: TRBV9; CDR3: CASSGLLAGGSTDTQYF; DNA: TGTGCCAGCAGCGGATTACTAGCGGGGGGTTCCACAGATACGCAGTATTTT
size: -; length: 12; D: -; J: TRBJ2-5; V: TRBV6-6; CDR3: CASRGAGETQYF; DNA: TGTGCCAGCAGGGGGGCTGGGGAGACCCAGTACTTC
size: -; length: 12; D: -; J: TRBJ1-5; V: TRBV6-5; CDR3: CASSYEGQPQHF; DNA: TGTGCCAGCAGTTATGAGGGTCAGCCCCAGCATTTT
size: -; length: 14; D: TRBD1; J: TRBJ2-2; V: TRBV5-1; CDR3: CASKQGAITGELFF; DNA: TGCGCCAGCAAACAGGGGGCGATCACCGGGGAGCTGTTTTTT
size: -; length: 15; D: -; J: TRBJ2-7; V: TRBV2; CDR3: CASSEVQGLDYEQYF; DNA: TGTGCCAGCAGTGAGGTCCAGGGGCTTGACTACGAGCAGTACTTC